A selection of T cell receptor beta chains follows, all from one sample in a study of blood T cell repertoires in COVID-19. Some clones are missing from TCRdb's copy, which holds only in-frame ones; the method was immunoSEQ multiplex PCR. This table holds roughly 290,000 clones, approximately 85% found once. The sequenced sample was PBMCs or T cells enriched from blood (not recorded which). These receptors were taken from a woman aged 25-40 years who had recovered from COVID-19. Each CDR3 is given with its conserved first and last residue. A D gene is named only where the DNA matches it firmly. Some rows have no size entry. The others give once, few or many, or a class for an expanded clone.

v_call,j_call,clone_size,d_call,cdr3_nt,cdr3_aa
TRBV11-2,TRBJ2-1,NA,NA,TGTGCCAGCAGCTTAGGTCTCGTAACTATAAGCTCCTACAATGAGCAGTTCTTC,CASSLGLVTISSYNEQFF
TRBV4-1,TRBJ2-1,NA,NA,TGCGCCAGCAGCCAAGCTAGATTCGATGAGCAGTTCTTC,CASSQARFDEQFF
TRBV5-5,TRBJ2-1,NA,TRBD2,TGTGCCAGCAGCTTGAGGCGGGAGTACTACAATGAGCAGTTCTTC,CASSLRREYYNEQFF
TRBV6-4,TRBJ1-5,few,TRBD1,TGTGCCAGCAGTGACTCGGGGACAGCAAGGGGCAATCAGCCCCAGCATTTT,CASSDSGTARGNQPQHF
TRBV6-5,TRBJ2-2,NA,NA,TGTGCCGGGAGACAGGCCTCGAACACCGGGGAGCTGTTTTTT,CAGRQASNTGELFF
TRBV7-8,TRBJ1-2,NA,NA,TGTGCCAGCAGCCCAGGGGCTAGAGATGGCTACACCTTC,CASSPGARDGYTF
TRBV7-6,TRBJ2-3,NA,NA,TGTGCCAGCAGCCCAATTAGTGGCGGTAGCACAGATACGCAGTATTTT,CASSPISGGSTDTQYF
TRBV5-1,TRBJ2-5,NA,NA,TGCGCCAGCAGCCCCCAGGCAACACAAGAGACCCAGTACTTC,CASSPQATQETQYF
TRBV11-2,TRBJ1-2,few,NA,TGTGCCAGCAGCTTATCGCCGAGTTATGGCTACACCTTC,CASSLSPSYGYTF
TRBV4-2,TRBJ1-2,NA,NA,TGTGCCAGCAGCCAAGAGAGGGGGAAGCCCAGCTATGGCTACACCTTC,CASSQERGKPSYGYTF
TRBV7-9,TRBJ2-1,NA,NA,TGTGCCAGCAGCTTAGACCCTAACAATGAGCAGTTCTTC,CASSLDPNNEQFF
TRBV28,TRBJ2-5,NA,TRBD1,TGTGCCAGCAGACCCCTGGACAGGGAAGAGACCCAGTACTTC,CASRPLDREETQYF
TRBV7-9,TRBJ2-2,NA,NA,TGTGCCAGCAGCTTAGCGCTTGACTCACGGGCGGGGAACACCGGGGAGCTGTTTTTT,CASSLALDSRAGNTGELFF
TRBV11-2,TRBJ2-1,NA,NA,TGTGCCAGCACCCCAATCAGGCTTTTCAATGAGCAGTTCTTC,CASTPIRLFNEQFF
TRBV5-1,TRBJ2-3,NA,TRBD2,TGCGCCAGCGATGGCGGGAGTGCGGCAGATACGCAGTATTTT,CASDGGSAADTQYF
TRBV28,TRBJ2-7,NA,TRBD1,TGTGCCAGCAGTCGCTCCGGGACAGGGGTACCCGAGCAGTACTTC,CASSRSGTGVPEQYF
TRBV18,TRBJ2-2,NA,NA,TGTGCCAGCTCACTAAAGGGGTCGTCGACGAACACCGGGGAGCTGTTTTTT,CASSLKGSSTNTGELFF
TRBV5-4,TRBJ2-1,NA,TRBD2,TGTGCCAGCAGCTCGGGACTAGCGGCCTACAATGAGCAGTTCTTC,CASSSGLAAYNEQFF
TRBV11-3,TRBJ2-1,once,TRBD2,TGTGCCAGCAGCTCTGAGCTAGCGGACAATGAGCAGTTCTTC,CASSSELADNEQFF
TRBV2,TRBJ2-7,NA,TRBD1,TGTGCCTATCAACGGGACAGTACCTACGAGCAGTACTTC,CAYQRDSTYEQYF
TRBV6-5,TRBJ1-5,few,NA,TGTGCCAGCAGTCCCTACAGGGACCAGCCCCAGCATTTT,CASSPYRDQPQHF
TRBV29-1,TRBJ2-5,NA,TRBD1,TGCAGCGTTGAGCGACAGGGGACTTTCCGAGAGACCCAGTACTTC,CSVERQGTFRETQYF
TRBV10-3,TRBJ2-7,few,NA,TGTGCCATCAGTGAGTCGAATGAGTTAAAACAGGTCTCCTACGAGCAGTACTTC,CAISESNELKQVSYEQYF
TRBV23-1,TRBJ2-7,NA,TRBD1,TGCGCCAGCAGTCAGACCGGGACAGGGGACCCCAACCACGAGCAGTACTTC,CASSQTGTGDPNHEQYF
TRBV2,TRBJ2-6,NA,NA,TGTGCCAGCATGTCTGTACAGCTAAACTCTGGGGCCAACGTCCTGACTTTC,CASMSVQLNSGANVLTF
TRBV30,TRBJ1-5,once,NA,TGTGCCTGGGGCGATGGGGGGTTTAGCAATCAGCCCCAGCATTTT,CAWGDGGFSNQPQHF
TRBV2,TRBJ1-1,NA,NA,TGTGCCAGCAGTGTCCGGCAGGGAGGTGCTGAAGCTTTCTTT,CASSVRQGGAEAFF
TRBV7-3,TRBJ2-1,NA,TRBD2,TGTGCCAGCAGCTTCCTAGCGGGAGCCTACAATGAGCAGTTCTTC,CASSFLAGAYNEQFF
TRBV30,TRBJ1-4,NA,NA,TGTGCCTGGAGGGTGACAGGCGGTATTGAAAAACTGTTTTTT,CAWRVTGGIEKLFF